Listed below are T cell receptor beta chains from one sample, sequenced in a study of blood T cell repertoires in COVID-19. Libraries were prepared by immunoSEQ multiplex PCR; TCRdb keeps only in-frame clonotypes and omits some of them. The table lists roughly 70,000 clones, 70% to 90% of them singletons. The sequencing input was peripheral blood. These receptors were taken from a man aged 50 to 60 with active COVID-19. Both conserved end residues are part of each CDR3. A D gene is named only where the DNA matches it firmly. Clone size is not always given. Where it is, it says once, few, many or a class for expanded clones.

CDR3aa	CDR3nt	v_gene	j_gene	abundance	d_gene
CASSLTSGKGEQYF	TGTGCCAGCAGCCTGACTAGCGGAAAGGGCGAGCAGTACTTC	TRBV4-2	TRBJ2-7	NA	TRBD2
CASSLTAEWNQPQHF	TGTGCCAGCAGTTTGACAGCCGAGTGGAATCAGCCCCAGCATTTT	TRBV28	TRBJ1-5	once	NA
CASSHQNRGWDSPLHF	TGTGCCAGCAGCCACCAAAACAGGGGCTGGGATTCACCCCTCCACTTT	TRBV3-1/TRBV3-2	TRBJ1-6	NA	TRBD1
CASTGQKGVNQPQHF	TGTGCCAGCACGGGACAGAAAGGTGTAAATCAGCCCCAGCATTTT	TRBV6-5	TRBJ1-5	NA	TRBD1
CATNRARAGGVNEQFF	TGTGCCACCAATCGAGCTCGGGCGGGAGGGGTCAATGAGCAGTTCTTC	TRBV25-1	TRBJ2-1	NA	TRBD2
CASSLGHSNEQFF	TGTGCCAGCAGTTTGGGCCACAGCAATGAGCAGTTCTTC	TRBV28	TRBJ2-1	NA	NA
CASSRSGTGGADTQYF	TGTGCCAGCAGCCGATCCGGGACAGGGGGCGCAGATACGCAGTATTTT	TRBV4-2	TRBJ2-3	NA	TRBD1
CASSLATGDEQYF	TGTGCCAGCAGCCTAGCAACAGGGGATGAGCAGTACTTC	TRBV28	TRBJ2-7	NA	TRBD1
CASSRGQGVNYGYTF	TGCGCCAGCAGCCGGGGACAGGGAGTTAACTATGGCTACACCTTC	TRBV4-3	TRBJ1-2	NA	TRBD1
CASSPLGAGGSYEQYF	TGTGCCAGCTCACCTCTGGGCGCGGGAGGGTCCTACGAGCAGTACTTC	TRBV18	TRBJ2-7	NA	TRBD2
CASSPQVNSYEQYF	TGTGCCAGCAGCCCCCAGGTCAACTCCTACGAGCAGTACTTC	TRBV9	TRBJ2-7	NA	NA
CASSLSRQGYNEQFF	TGTGCCAGCAGCCTCAGCCGGCAGGGTTACAATGAGCAGTTCTTC	TRBV7-3	TRBJ2-1	NA	NA
CASSFDRTQETQYF	TGCGCCAGCAGCTTCGACAGAACTCAAGAGACCCAGTACTTC	TRBV5-1	TRBJ2-5	once	NA
CASSIAGGYEQYF	TGTGCCAGTAGTATAGCGGGAGGATACGAGCAGTACTTC	TRBV19	TRBJ2-7	NA	TRBD2
CASSRGDEQYF	TGTGCCAGCAGTCGGGGGGACGAGCAGTACTTC	TRBV12-3/TRBV12-4	TRBJ2-7	NA	TRBD2
CASSLGTRSYNEQFF	TGTGCCAGCAGCTTAGGGACTAGATCTTACAATGAGCAGTTCTTC	TRBV13	TRBJ2-1	NA	NA
CASSPLGENNSPLHF	TGTGCCAGCTCACCATTGGGCGAGAATAATTCACCCCTCCACTTT	TRBV18	TRBJ1-6	NA	NA
CASRFHRESYEQYF	TGTGCCAGTAGATTTCACAGGGAGTCCTACGAGCAGTACTTC	TRBV19	TRBJ2-7	NA	NA
CASSLQLHSNQPQHF	TGTGCCAGCAGCTTACAACTTCATAGCAATCAGCCCCAGCATTTT	TRBV7-2	TRBJ1-5	NA	NA
CASSYSAHRVHTEAFF	TGTGCCAGCAGTTACTCGGCCCACAGGGTTCACACTGAAGCTTTCTTT	TRBV6-5	TRBJ1-1	NA	NA
CASSFSSASGANVLTF	TGTGCCAGCAGTTTTAGCTCTGCCTCTGGGGCCAACGTCCTGACTTTC	TRBV27	TRBJ2-6	NA	NA
CASSESSGGVRQYF	TGCGCCAGCAGTGAGTCTAGCGGGGGGGTCCGTCAGTACTTC	TRBV10-1	TRBJ2-4	NA	TRBD2
CASSSPTGTGYTF	TGTGCCAGCAGCTCCCCGACAGGGACCGGCTACACCTTC	TRBV5-5	TRBJ1-2	NA	TRBD1
CASSEAKASGGNNEQFF	TGTGCCAGCAGTGAAGCAAAGGCTAGCGGGGGAAACAATGAGCAGTTCTTC	TRBV6-1	TRBJ2-1	NA	TRBD2
CASSFRTGANTQYF	TGTGCCAGCAGCTTTCGGACAGGGGCGAATACGCAGTATTTT	TRBV5-4	TRBJ2-3	NA	TRBD1
CASTSSSPTDTQYF	TGCGCCAGCACCTCGTCGAGCCCCACAGATACGCAGTATTTT	TRBV5-1	TRBJ2-3	NA	NA
CASSQERTGDNEQYF	TGTGCCAGCAGCCAAGAGCGAACAGGGGACAACGAGCAGTACTTC	TRBV4-2	TRBJ2-7	NA	TRBD1
CASPGTEHTGELFF	TGTGCCAGTCCCGGGACTGAGCACACCGGGGAGCTGTTTTTT	TRBV27	TRBJ2-2	NA	NA
CASSMIAESADTQYF	TGTGCCAGTAGTATGATAGCGGAGTCCGCAGATACGCAGTATTTT	TRBV19	TRBJ2-3	NA	NA
CSASSGGPEDEQFF	TGCAGTGCTAGTTCGGGGGGGCCGGAGGATGAGCAGTTCTTC	TRBV20-1	TRBJ2-1	NA	TRBD2
CASSSSRTANEKLFF	TGTGCCAGCAGCTCCAGTAGGACAGCAAATGAAAAACTGTTTTTT	TRBV11-2	TRBJ1-4	NA	NA
CATSTPGQGAYEQYF	TGTGCCACCAGCACTCCGGGACAGGGGGCGTACGAGCAGTACTTC	TRBV15	TRBJ2-7	NA	TRBD1